This passage covers 30 T cell receptor beta chains from one sample sequenced in a study of T cell clones after liver transplantation. Measured with immunoSEQ multiplex PCR; TCRdb has only the in-frame clones, and not every one. Of about 51,000 clones in the sample, about 67% were seen once. This material consisted of CD4+ T cells from blood, taken roughly 56 months after liver transplant. The receptor set was obtained from a human patient who received a liver transplant. Some T cells may be graft donor cells.

The chain combines TRBV5-1 with TRBJ2-3; 8 bases align to TRBD1. V lost 5 bases and J lost 1; bases outside the gene matches: 9. The germline CDR1 and CDR2 sequences are SGHRS and YFSETQ. The CDR3 consists of 16 residues. The CDR3 is CASSSAGTGGTDTQYF. Written as DNA, the CDR3 is TGCGCCAGCAGTTCAGCCGGGACAGGCGGCACAGATACGCAGTATTTT. The full variable domain, with the rest looked up from reference TRBV5-1 and TRBJ2-3, is KAGVTQTPRYLIKTRGQQVTLSCSPISGHRSVSWYQQTPGQGLQFLFEYFSETQRNKGNFPGRFSGRQFSNSRSEMNVSTLELGDSALYLCASSSAGTGGTDTQYFGPGTRLTVL.

CDR3 sequence: CASSQATGQNTEAFF. CDR3 nucleotide sequence: TGCGCCAGCAGCCAAGCGACAGGGCAGAACACTGAAGCTTTCTTT. The rearrangement links TRBV4-1 to TRBJ1-1; 7 bases are a match to TRBD1. Germline values: CDR1 MGHRA, CDR2 YSYEKL. CDR3 length: 15 amino acids. V shed 1 base, J shed 1 base, and the junction held 3 bases outside the gene matches.

This chain links TRBV2 with TRBJ2-5; 8 nucleotides match TRBD2. The better agreement between TRBJ2-7 and the DNA end casts doubt on the J call. This CDR3 contains 14 residues. Germline CDR1 SNHLY, CDR2 FYNNEI. The CDR3 protein is CASSGGLASYEQYF. The CDR3 region has the DNA TGTGCCAGCAGTGGTGGACTAGCTTCCTACGAGCAGTACTTC.

The chain uses TRBV30 and TRBJ2-7; D possibly corresponds to TRBD2 (5 bases). CDR3 size: 14 residues. Looked up from germline, CDR1 is GTSNPN and CDR2 is SVGIG (reference sequence). Trimming took off 1 base at V and 3 bases at J, with 13 bases between the two ends. The CDR3 nucleotides are TGTGCCTGGAGTGCCTTGCGGAGCGGCTACGAGCAGTACTTC. Translating gives CAWSALRSGYEQYF.

The DNA for the CDR3 is TGTGCCAGCAGCGTACAGGGTAACTATGGCTACACCTTC. It translates to CASSVQGNYGYTF. This sequence joins TRBV5-6 and TRBJ1-2, with a weak D call TRBD1 (6 bases). From germline, CDR1 is SGHDT and CDR2 YYEEEE. V gave up 4 bases and J gave up 1 base, with 8 bases separating them. The CDR3 sequence is 13 residues long.

J is TRBJ1-5 and V is TRBV28, with D maybe TRBD1 (5 bases). This CDR3 has 16 residues. Trimming removed 5 bases at V and 3 bases at J, with 17 bases between. Germline V gene sequence: CDR1 MDHEN, CDR2 SYDVKM. The CDR3 here is CASSPRGGEYNQPQHF. CDR3 in DNA: TGTGCCAGCAGTCCAAGGGGAGGCGAATACAATCAGCCCCAGCATTTT.

This clone was observed once. The V and J genes are TRBV7-2 and TRBJ2-2, with D tentatively TRBD1 (5 bases). The CDR3 is made up of 15 amino acids. The germline gives CDR1 SGHTA, CDR2 FQGNSA. V lost 1 base and J 5 bases, leaving 11 bases between the germline ends. CDR3 coding DNA: TGTGCCAGCAGCTTAGGCCTAGGGGATACCGGGGAGCTGTTTTTT. Its translation: CASSLGLGDTGELFF.

The chain joins TRBV4-1 to TRBJ1-5, with D tentatively TRBD1 (6 bases). Germline lookup yields CDR1 MGHRA and CDR2 YSYEKL. The V end lost 3 bases, the J end lost 5 bases, and 14 bases lay between the germline ends. The CDR3 runs to 15 residues. CDR3 sequence reads: CASSQATGSHQPQHF. The CDR3 DNA follows: TGCGCCAGCAGCCAGGCTACAGGGAGCCATCAGCCCCAGCATTTT.

This chain uses TRBV4-1 with TRBJ1-5; D call uncertain. CDR1 and CDR2 from the germline V gene are MGHRA and YSYEKL. CDR3 length: 13 amino acids. V lost 0 bases to trimming and J lost 6 bases, with 6 bases between them. The CDR3 sequence: CASSQDRIQPQHF. CDR3 coding DNA: TGCGCCAGCAGCCAAGATAGGATTCAGCCCCAGCATTTT.

This chain joins TRBV30 and TRBJ1-3, with 7 bases aligning to TRBD1. With V trimmed by 5 bases and J by 0 bases, 7 bases remained unmatched. The CDR3 consists of 15 residues. From germline, CDR1 is GTSNPN and CDR2 SVGIG (reference sequence). The CDR3 DNA reads as TGTGCCTGGGGACCGGGACAGTTCTCTGGAAACACCATATATTTT. Protein product: CAWGPGQFSGNTIYF.

A few counts support this clone. V is TRBV28 and J is TRBJ2-1; D remains unclear. The CDR3 is 14 residues long. Germline V gives CDR1 MDHEN, CDR2 SYDVKM. Trimming cost V 4 bases and J 6 bases, with 13 bases left between them. In nucleotides, the CDR3 is TGTGCCAGCAGTTCCCCATTACCCACCAATGAGCAGTTCTTC. This sequence encodes CASSSPLPTNEQFF.

DNA for the CDR3: TGTGCCAGCCGCCCCGGCACAGCAGGTTCACCCCTCCACTTT. Its protein product is CASRPGTAGSPLHF. The chain joins TRBV6-5 to TRBJ1-6, with unresolved D. The germline V and J ends were trimmed by 8 bases and 9 bases, with 17 bases remaining between them. The CDR3 contains 14 residues. Germline CDR1 and CDR2: MNHEY and SVGAGI.

The chain recombines TRBV7-8 with TRBJ1-4; the D gene is possibly TRBD1 (6 bases). V lost 5 bases, J lost 7 bases, and 17 bases lay in between. Per germline, CDR1 SGHVS and CDR2 FQNEAQ. This CDR3 region has 15 residues. DNA of the CDR3: TGTGCCAGCAGCCCACCAGGGGTAAAGGGTGAAAAACTGTTTTTT. Translation: CASSPPGVKGEKLFF.

This chain connects TRBV7-3 to TRBJ2-3, with 12 bases lining up with TRBD1. Germline CDR1 SGHTA, CDR2 FQGTGA. V lost 1 base and J lost 6; bases outside the gene matches: 8. This CDR3 comprises 17 residues. CDR3 in DNA: TGTGCCAGCAGCTTAATGGGATCCGGGACAGGGGGCGATACGCAGTATTTT. It specifies CASSLMGSGTGGDTQYF. The whole variable domain, remainder taken from reference TRBV7-3 and TRBJ2-3, is GAGVSQTPSNKVTEKGKYVELRCDPISGHTALYWYRQSLGQGPEFLIYFQGTGAADDSGLPNDRFFAVRPEGSVSTLKIQRTERGDSAVYLCASSLMGSGTGGDTQYFGPGTRLTVL.

This chain joins TRBV6-1 and TRBJ2-7; D is uncertain. Germline V gives CDR1 MNHNS, CDR2 SASEGT. This CDR3 is 18 amino acids long. V was clipped by 2 bases and J by 0 bases, with 20 bases between them. The CDR3 is CASSESISVGVSSYEQYF. The CDR3 DNA follows: TGTGCCAGCAGTGAATCTATTTCTGTAGGAGTGAGCTCCTACGAGCAGTACTTC.

The chain couples TRBV7-9 to TRBJ1-4; possibly TRBD1 for D (6 bases). With 5 bases removed from V and 4 bases from J, the gap between germline ends came to 17 bases. Germline CDR1 and CDR2: SEHNR and FQNEAQ (reference sequence). This CDR3 is built from 16 residues. The CDR3 nucleotides are TGTGCCAGCAGCCTCGATTTACAGGGCCGTAATGAAAAACTGTTTTTT. This gives the protein CASSLDLQGRNEKLFF.

This clone turned up a few times. CDR3 region: CASSSRRDTFTEAFF. The DNA of the CDR3 is TGTGCCAGCAGCTCCCGGAGGGACACCTTCACTGAAGCTTTCTTT. The gene calls are TRBV7-8 and TRBJ1-1; tentative D call: TRBD1 (6 bases). Germline V lookup: CDR1 SGHVS, CDR2 FQNEAQ. CDR3 length: 15 amino acids. V was trimmed by 4 bases and J by 4 bases, leaving 16 bases between them.

The chain is built from TRBV29-1 and TRBJ1-3; no clear D. Between the trimmed V and J ends, which lost 1 base and 7 bases, there was a span of 5 bases. Per the germline V gene, CDR1 is SQVTM and CDR2 is ANQGSEA. This CDR3 has 11 residues. Here the CDR3 reads CSVEVGNTIYF. DNA for the CDR3: TGCAGCGTTGAAGTAGGGAACACCATATATTTT.

Ten or more counts support this clone. V is TRBV10-3 and J is TRBJ1-5; D gene ambiguous. The germline V gene has CDR1 ENHRY and CDR2 SYGVKD. With 3 bases removed from V and 3 bases from J, the gap between germline ends came to 3 bases. The CDR3 is made up of 12 amino acids. CDR3 sequence reads: CAISDNNQPQHF. The CDR3 DNA sequence: TGTGCCATCAGTGATAACAATCAGCCCCAGCATTTT.

In DNA form, the CDR3 reads TGTGCCAGCAGTGATAGGAGTCCGCACTCTGGAAACACCATATATTTT. This sequence encodes CASSDRSPHSGNTIYF. The V call is TRBV2, the J call TRBJ1-3; the D is unclear. V was pared by 3 bases and J by 0 bases, with 12 bases between. Germline loops: CDR1 SNHLY, CDR2 FYNNEI. This CDR3 is built from 16 residues.

This clone was seen a few times. The CDR3 here is CASSPFRAAKAGELFF. CDR3 nucleotide sequence: TGCGCCAGCAGCCCATTCCGGGCCGCGAAAGCTGGGGAGCTGTTTTTT. J is TRBJ2-2 and V is TRBV5-1; D gene unclear. Germline V CDR1 and CDR2: SGHRS, YFSETQ. CDR3 length: 16 residues. Trimming left V 4 bases short and J 8 bases short, with 21 bases between.

This clone has just a few counts. The chain couples TRBV5-1 to TRBJ2-3, with D perhaps TRBD2 (6 bases). Germline V gene sequence: CDR1 SGHRS, CDR2 YFSETQ. Trimming removed 4 bases from V and 1 base from J, with 13 bases in between. This CDR3 comprises 15 residues. CDR3 DNA: TGCGCCAGCAGCATTGGGCGGGGTCGCACAGATACGCAGTATTTT. Encoded protein: CASSIGRGRTDTQYF.

The genes are TRBV7-6 and TRBJ1-6, with D tentatively TRBD1 (6 bases). This CDR3 comprises 17 residues. The V end lost 1 base, the J end lost 14 bases, and 24 bases lay between the germline ends. The germline V gene has CDR1 SGHVS and CDR2 FNYEAQ. CDR3 sequence reads: CASSLVGGIKTAGTLHF. CDR3 nucleotide sequence: TGTGCCAGCAGCTTAGTAGGGGGGATCAAGACCGCCGGGACCCTCCACTTT.

V is TRBV9 and J is TRBJ2-7; 7 bases are a match to TRBD1. The germline V gene encodes CDR1 SGDLS and CDR2 YYNGEE. With V trimmed by 0 bases and J by 0 bases, 3 bases remained unmatched. There are 15 residues in the CDR3. CDR3 residues: CASSVGGQFSYEQYF. The CDR3 nucleotides are TGTGCCAGCAGCGTAGGGGGACAGTTCTCCTACGAGCAGTACTTC.

The CDR3 region is CASSVESGGASQFF. CDR3 sequence (DNA): TGTGCCAGCAGCGTAGAAAGCGGGGGGGCCTCTCAGTTCTTC. The genes are TRBV9 and TRBJ2-1; TRBD2 matches at 10 bases. This CDR3 has 14 residues. V lost 0 bases and J lost 13; bases outside the gene matches: 7. CDR1 SGDLS and CDR2 YYNGEE come from the germline V gene.

The chain employs TRBV5-1 and TRBJ2-7; 11 bases map to TRBD1. Germline CDR1 reads SGHRS; CDR2 reads YFSETQ. CDR3 length: 13 residues. The trim removed 0 bases at V and 13 bases at J, leaving 6 bases unmatched. The CDR3 protein is CASSLEGQGDEYF. The CDR3 DNA sequence: TGCGCCAGCAGCTTGGAGGGACAGGGGGACGAATACTTC.

V gene TRBV19 combines with J gene TRBJ2-5, with 8 nucleotides matching TRBD1. Germline loops: CDR1 LNHDA, CDR2 SQIVND (reference sequence). V shed 5 bases and J 6 bases; nucleotides not matched to a gene: 5. This CDR3 contains 13 residues. CDR3 amino acids: CASSLDRGKTQYF. CDR3 sequence (DNA): TGTGCCAGTAGTCTTGACAGGGGAAAGACCCAGTACTTC.

The chain recombines TRBV7-3 with TRBJ1-1, with D possibly being TRBD1 (5 bases). V lost 4 bases and J lost 1, with 10 bases in between. In germline, CDR1 is SGHTA, CDR2 FQGTGA. The CDR3 is made up of 14 amino acids. The CDR3 spells CASSSFGGNTEAFF. In DNA, the CDR3 is TGTGCCAGCAGCTCTTTCGGGGGGAACACTGAAGCTTTCTTT.

Turning to this clone: The sample carries other DNA sequences with the same CDR3. This chain uses TRBV20-1 with TRBJ2-5; no reliable D call. This CDR3 region has 10 residues. The V gene lost 4 bases and the J gene lost 2 bases, with 2 bases spanning the gap. Looked up from germline, CDR1 is DFQATT and CDR2 is SNEGSKA (reference sequence). Here the CDR3 DNA reads TGCAGTGCTATACAAGAGACCCAGTACTTC. Translation gives CSAIQETQYF.

The J gene is TRBJ1-1, the V gene TRBV11-2; D gene uncertain. Trimming removed 1 base from V and 0 bases from J, with 9 bases in between. This CDR3 has 15 residues. The germline V gene has CDR1 SGHAT and CDR2 FQNNGV. The CDR3 spells CASSLVPNLNTEAFF. CDR3 DNA sequence: TGTGCCAGCAGCTTAGTCCCTAACTTGAACACTGAAGCTTTCTTT.